The 25 T cell receptor beta chains given below trace back to one sample, sequenced in a study of T cells in women clearing cervical HPV infection. The method was immunoSEQ multiplex PCR; TCRdb's version includes in-frame clones alone and lacks a portion of them. The sample data list about 32,000 clones. The material sequenced was blood buffy coat. The receptors were gathered from a woman between 18 and 70 years old with a cervical HPV16 infection that either progressed to CIN3+ or cleared (not recorded which).

In the case of this clone: The read terminates 3 residues ahead of where the CDR3 ends, so the germline J gene completes it. This sequence joins TRBV7-9 and TRBJ1-2, with 11 bases matching TRBD1. This CDR3 region has 15 residues. Germline V gene sequence: CDR1 SEHNR, CDR2 FQNEAQ (reference sequence). CDR3 bases read: TGTGCCAGCACCTCGAGAGGACAGGGGGCAAGAGGC. It yields the protein CASTSRGQGARG. The whole CDR3 region reads CASTSRGQGARGYTF.

Turning to this clone: The read comes to an end 3 residues before the CDR3 does, leaving the germline J gene to fill in the end. V is TRBV10-3 and J is TRBJ1-2, with D possibly being TRBD1 (6 bases). The CDR3 totals 13 residues. The germline CDR1 and CDR2 sequences are ENHRY and SYGVKD. This chain's CDR3 is CAISIGGDGGYTF. The sequenced CDR3 bases are TGTGCCATCAGTATTGGGGGCGACGGGGGC.

On this clone: The read gets to within 3 residues of the CDR3 end, and the germline J gene fills in the rest. The chain is built from TRBV6-1 and TRBJ1-1, with D possibly TRBD1 on 6 matching bases. Germline-derived CDR1 and CDR2 are MNHNS and SASEGT. The CDR3 spans 15 residues. The V and J ends lost 4 bases and 5 bases respectively, with 17 bases between them. CDR3 sequence: CASSAQTGRITEAFF. The sequenced part of the CDR3 DNA is TGTGCCAGCAGTGCCCAGACAGGTAGAATAACTGAA.

With respect to this clone: Read sequence stops 3 residues before the CDR3 end, and the germline J gene provides the missing end. V gene TRBV5-6 combines with J gene TRBJ1-1; 7 bases fit TRBD1. CDR3 length equals 15 residues. In germline, CDR1 is SGHDT, CDR2 YYEEEE. Germline trimming cut 2 bases from V and 0 bases from J; bases unmatched to any gene: 4. This CDR3 reads CASSLYRGMNTEAFF. Partial CDR3 DNA: TGTGCCAGCAGCTTATACAGGGGCATGAACACTGAA.

Regarding this clone: The read terminates 3 residues ahead of where the CDR3 ends, so the germline J gene completes it. This chain uses TRBV20-1 with TRBJ2-7; 11 bases are shared with TRBD2. The CDR3 runs 13 residues. V was pared by 7 bases and J by 5 bases, with 7 bases of the junction left unmatched. Germline V lookup: CDR1 DFQATT, CDR2 SNEGSKA (reference sequence). The sequenced CDR3 bases are TGCAGTGTCCTTAGCGGGGGGGCGGACGAG. This codes for CSVLSGGADE. In full, the CDR3 is CSVLSGGADEQYF.

As for this clone: The observed sequence ends 3 residues before the CDR3 terminus, with the missing tail filled in from the germline J gene. This chain links TRBV4-1 with TRBJ2-7; the match to TRBD1 covers 9 bases. V was pared by 10 bases and J by 2 bases, with 9 bases of the junction left unmatched. The CDR3 length is 14 residues. The V gene's germline CDR1 is MGHRA and CDR2 YSYEKL. The CDR3 protein is CATRGGQGPYEQYF. The CDR3 bases that were read are TGCGCCACCCGAGGGGGACAGGGCCCCTACGAG.

Concerning this clone itself: Read sequence stops 3 residues before the CDR3 end, and the germline J gene provides the missing end. This chain connects TRBV19 to TRBJ2-3; 9 positions agree with TRBD2. Germline trimming cut 4 bases from V and 3 bases from J; bases unmatched to any gene: 8. Germline V gene data show CDR1 as LNHDA and CDR2 as SQIVND (reference sequence). The CDR3 has 16 amino acids. CDR3 DNA (partial): TGTGCCAGTAGTAATGGCGGGGGGGCAAATACAGATACG. Translated, it gives CASSNGGGANTDT. The complete CDR3 sequence is CASSNGGGANTDTQYF.

Turning to this clone: The sequence runs out 3 residues before the end of the CDR3; the remainder is reconstructed from the germline J gene. The chain joins TRBV28 to TRBJ1-6; 9 bases are shared with TRBD1. CDR1 and CDR2 (germline): MDHEN, SYDVKM. CDR3 length: 15 residues. J lost 7 bases, V lost 5 bases, and 6 bases had no gene match. The CDR3 DNA, read in part, is TGTGCCAGCAGTCAACCCGGGACAGGGAATTCACCC. Translation: CASSQPGTGNSP. The complete CDR3 sequence is CASSQPGTGNSPLHF.

A word on this clone: The read is 3 residues too short to cover the CDR3 end, so that end is filled in from the germline J gene. The V call is TRBV19, the J call TRBJ2-2; 7 positions agree with TRBD1. Germline lookup yields CDR1 LNHDA and CDR2 SQIVND (reference sequence). V lost 8 bases and J lost 5; bases outside the gene matches: 14. CDR3 size: 16 residues. The CDR3 protein is CASRITTGTYTGELFF. The DNA read from the CDR3 is TGTGCCAGTCGAATCACGACAGGGACGTATACCGGGGAG. The whole variable domain, filled in from reference TRBV19 and TRBJ2-2, reads DGGITQSPKYLFRKEGQNVTLSCEQNLNHDAMYWYRQDPGQGLRLIYYSQIVNDFQKGDIAEGYSVSREKKESFPLTVTSAQKNPTAFYLCASRITTGTYTGELFFGEGSRLTVL.

A word on this clone: At one end the junction does not follow the germline gene, possibly because of a read error. The CDR3 extends 3 residues past the end of the read, so its final part is completed from the germline J gene. The chain joins TRBV4-2 to TRBJ1-1; TRBD1 agrees at 9 bases. Germline CDR1 LGHNA, CDR2 YNFKEQ. There are 14 residues in the CDR3. The CDR3 bases that were read are TGCGCCAGCAGCCAACAGGGGGCTGGGTCTGAA. Translated, it gives CASSQQGAGSE. The full-length CDR3 reads as CASSQQGAGSEAFF.

A remark on this clone: The read is 3 residues too short to cover the CDR3 end, so that end is filled in from the germline J gene. The chain couples TRBV5-1 to TRBJ1-1; the D gene is possibly TRBD1 (5 bases). Germline V CDR1 and CDR2: SGHRS, YFSETQ. This CDR3 has 14 residues. CDR3 DNA (partial): TGCGCCAGCAGCTTGGCGTCGGGGGAAGATACG. This sequence encodes CASSLASGEDT. In full, the CDR3 reads CASSLASGEDTAFF. Full variable domain (missing parts from reference TRBV5-1 and TRBJ1-1): KAGVTQTPRYLIKTRGQQVTLSCSPISGHRSVSWYQQTPGQGLQFLFEYFSETQRNKGNFPGRFSGRQFSNSRSEMNVSTLELGDSALYLCASSLASGEDTAFFGQGTRLTVV.

Notes on this clone: Compared with germline, one end of the junction differs, possibly owing to a read error. The read terminates 3 residues before the CDR3 end, so the remaining end is supplied by the germline J gene. The chain uses TRBV4-1 and TRBJ2-1; 7 bases are shared with TRBD2. The CDR3 is 16 amino acids. Germline-derived CDR1 and CDR2 are MGHRA and YSYEKL. The DNA read from the CDR3 is TGCACCAGCAGCCAAGATCGCCTAGCGGTATACAATGAG. Protein product: CTSSQDRLAVYNE. The entire CDR3 reads CTSSQDRLAVYNEQFF.

A word on this clone: The sequence runs out 3 residues before the end of the CDR3; the remainder is reconstructed from the germline J gene. The chain combines TRBV6-2 or TRBV6-3 with TRBJ1-1; weak D call: TRBD1 (6 bases). V was pared by 6 bases and J by 1 base, with 15 bases between. CDR1 is MNHEY and CDR2 is SVGEGT in the germline V gene. This CDR3 is built from 15 residues. Incomplete CDR3 DNA: TGTGCCAGCAGCAGGGCCCAGGGGCCGAACACTGAA. Protein product: CASSRAQGPNTE. Given in full, the CDR3 is CASSRAQGPNTEAFF.

Concerning this clone itself: The CDR3 is cut off 3 residues early in the read; its end comes from the germline J gene. The chain carries TRBV18 and TRBJ1-3, with 7 bases matching TRBD1. Trimming cost V 2 bases and J 3 bases; bases outside gene matches: 7. Germline CDR1 is KGHSH and CDR2 is LQKENI. The CDR3 covers 16 residues. The covered CDR3 bases are TGTGCCAGCTCACCATCGGCAGGGGGTTTTGGAAACACC. This sequence encodes CASSPSAGGFGNT. The CDR3 as a whole reads CASSPSAGGFGNTIYF. The full variable domain, its missing parts supplied by reference TRBV18 and TRBJ1-3, is NAGVMQNPRHLVRRRGQEARLRCSPMKGHSHVYWYRQLPEEGLKFMVYLQKENIIDESGMPKERFSAEFPKEGPSILRIQQVVRGDSAAYFCASSPSAGGFGNTIYFGEGSWLTVV.

About this clone: The read comes to an end 3 residues before the CDR3 does, leaving the germline J gene to fill in the end. This sequence joins TRBV11-2 and TRBJ2-1; TRBD2 is a possible D gene (6 bases). V was clipped by 4 bases and J by 8 bases, with 15 bases between them. The CDR3 is made up of 14 amino acids. Per the germline V gene, CDR1 is SGHAT and CDR2 is FQNNGV. CDR3: CASSSRSGTHEQFF. CDR3 bases read: TGTGCCAGCAGCTCACGTAGCGGCACTCATGAG. The complete variable domain, with remaining parts taken from reference TRBV11-2 and TRBJ2-1, reads EAGVAQSPRYKIIEKRQSVAFWCNPISGHATLYWYQQILGQGPKLLIQFQNNGVVDDSQLPKDRFSAERLKGVDSTLKIQPAKLEDSAVYLCASSSRSGTHEQFFGPGTRLTVL.

Remarks on this clone: The missing CDR3 end, 3 residues past where the read stops, is filled in from the germline J gene. The rearrangement joins TRBV7-2 to TRBJ2-1, with 10 nucleotides matching TRBD2. Germline V gene sequence: CDR1 SGHTA, CDR2 FQGNSA. The V and J ends lost 2 bases and 4 bases, in that order; junction bases with no gene match: 2. This CDR3 is 15 amino acids long. The CDR3 is CASSLSGGGYNEQFF. Partial CDR3 DNA: TGTGCCAGCAGCTTAAGCGGGGGGGGATACAATGAG.

With regard to this clone: The read gets to within 3 residues of the CDR3 end, and the germline J gene fills in the rest. This sequence joins TRBV5-1 and TRBJ1-2, with 11 bases lining up with TRBD1. There are 13 residues in the CDR3. Per germline, CDR1 SGHRS and CDR2 YFSETQ. CDR3: CASSRGQGEGYTF. The CDR3 bases that were read are TGCGCCAGCAGCCGGGGACAGGGGGAAGGC.

On this clone itself: The sequenced fragment ends 3 residues before the CDR3 boundary, so the rest is inferred from the germline J gene. The chain is built from TRBV11-2 and TRBJ2-5; 12 bases fit TRBD2. This CDR3 is built from 15 residues. Germline CDR1 reads SGHAT; CDR2 reads FQNNGV. Trimming at V came to 5 bases and at J to 2 bases, leaving 3 bases not matched to a gene. This CDR3 is CASSRTSGAQETQYF. The sequenced part of the CDR3 DNA is TGTGCCAGCAGCAGGACTAGCGGGGCACAAGAGACC.

A note on this clone: With the read ending 3 residues before the CDR3 end, the germline J gene is used to fill in that end. The V call is TRBV7-2, the J call TRBJ1-2; D possibly corresponds to TRBD1 (5 bases). CDR3 length equals 15 residues. CDR1 and CDR2 (germline): SGHTA, FQGNSA. Trimming stripped 1 base from V and 0 bases from J, with 9 bases between. Partial CDR3 DNA: TGTGCCAGCAGCTTAGTGCAGGGAGCTAACTATGGC. This gives the protein CASSLVQGANYG. The whole CDR3 sequence reads CASSLVQGANYGYTF.

On this clone itself: The sequence runs out 3 residues before the end of the CDR3; the remainder is reconstructed from the germline J gene. The gene calls are TRBV18 and TRBJ2-1, with D perhaps TRBD1 (5 bases). The V end was cut by 2 bases, the J end by 9 bases, with 11 bases between. CDR3 size: 13 residues. Per germline, CDR1 KGHSH and CDR2 LQKENI. The part of the CDR3 DNA that was read is TGTGCCAGCTCACCATCTTTACAGGCTGAG. This sequence encodes CASSPSLQAE. The entire CDR3 sequence reads CASSPSLQAEQFF.

To note about this clone: The read falls 3 residues short of the CDR3 end, and the missing part is taken from the germline J gene. J is TRBJ2-7 and V is TRBV20-1; the match to TRBD1 covers 11 bases. The germline gives CDR1 DFQATT, CDR2 SNEGSKA (reference sequence). This CDR3 is built from 14 residues. V shed 3 bases, J shed 2 bases, and the junction held 3 bases outside the gene matches. Partial CDR3 DNA: TGCAGTGCTAGCCCGGGACAGGGGGCCTACGAG. The encoded protein is CSASPGQGAYE. The full CDR3 protein reads CSASPGQGAYEQYF.

Worth noting for this clone: Read coverage stops 3 residues before the CDR3 terminus; the germline J gene supplies the remainder. The J gene is TRBJ1-1, the V gene TRBV7-2; 8 nucleotides align to TRBD1. The junction had 7 bases not matched to a gene; V was cut back by 1 base and J by 6 bases. The CDR3 runs to 15 residues. Germline values: CDR1 SGHTA, CDR2 FQGNSA. CDR3 DNA (partial): TGTGCCAGCAGCTTAGGTAGGACAGGGTCCCCTGAA. It specifies CASSLGRTGSPE. The whole CDR3 protein reads CASSLGRTGSPEAFF. Using reference TRBV7-2 and TRBJ1-1 for the parts outside the CDR3, the full variable domain is GAGVSQSPSNKVTEKGKDVELRCDPISGHTALYWYRQSLGQGLEFLIYFQGNSAPDKSGLPSDRFSAERTGGSVSTLTIQRTQQEDSAVYLCASSLGRTGSPEAFFGQGTRLTVV.

For this clone: The sequence runs out 3 residues before the end of the CDR3; the remainder is reconstructed from the germline J gene. The chain employs TRBV30 and TRBJ1-6; TRBD1 aligns across 8 bases. The V segment lost 3 bases and the J segment 6 bases; nucleotides outside the gene matches: 10. This CDR3 is built from 16 residues. Per the germline V gene, CDR1 is GTSNPN and CDR2 is SVGIG (reference sequence). Here the CDR3 reads CAWRPGQVIRNSPLHF. CDR3 bases read: TGTGCCTGGAGACCGGGACAGGTTATTCGTAATTCACCC.

A remark on this clone: The CDR3 extends 3 residues past the end of the read, so its final part is completed from the germline J gene. The chain combines TRBV12-3 or TRBV12-4 with TRBJ1-4; a weak D match, TRBD1 (6 bases). The CDR3 runs to 14 residues. V was pared by 5 bases and J by 7 bases, with 14 bases between. The CDR3 sequence: CASSPFRTAEKLFF. CDR3 bases read: TGTGCCAGCAGTCCGTTCAGGACAGCTGAAAAA.

With regard to this clone: Sequencing ends 3 residues short of the CDR3 end; the germline J gene provides the rest. The chain joins TRBV11-2 to TRBJ2-3, with 9 bases identical to TRBD2. Unmatched junction bases numbered 4, after V lost 5 bases and J lost 1 base. The CDR3 consists of 15 residues. Germline lookup yields CDR1 SGHAT and CDR2 FQNNGV. This CDR3 is CASSPERGGTDTQYF. The part of the CDR3 DNA that was read is TGTGCCAGCAGCCCGGAGCGGGGGGGCACAGATACG.